This T cell receptor beta chain was recorded in a study of Ad26.COV2.S vaccination and SARS-CoV-2 variants (dated by TCRdb to about 2021). The study in broad terms: Vaccine-arm donors came from COV1001, a multicentre, randomized, double-blind, placebo-controlled phase I-IIa trial of Ad26.COV2.S in healthy adults. Ad26.COV2.S was administered intramuscularly at a dose of 5x10^10 or 1x10^11 viral particles, either as one shot or as two shots given 56 days apart. The specificity and breadth of SARS-CoV-2-reactive T cell receptors after Ad26.COV2.S vaccination were assessed by TCRbeta repertoire sequencing. A total of approximately 32 samples were included in the TCR-sequenced set, comprising roughly 19 Ad26.COV2.S vaccine recipients, 5 placebo recipients and 8 SARS-CoV-2 convalescent individuals. Participants in the trial were split at random into five groups of five each, receiving low-dose or high-dose Ad26.COV2.S once or twice, or else placebo on both occasions. Throughout the experiments and outcome assessment, investigators stayed blinded to trial group allocation. The research as a whole found: After vaccination, spike-specific CD8+ and CD4+ T cell responses were reported to show substantial breadth. It was noted by the authors that total T cell responses may have been underestimated by the TCR breadth and depth analyses. The study was not powered for comparison of responses between vaccine doses or regimens. Spike-specific TCR breadth was higher in Ad26.COV2.S recipients than in placebo recipients (P = 0.0014). Vaccine and placebo recipients had similar non-spike TCR breadth, a finding consistent with the vaccine containing only spike.

Per the publication, the treatment or condition label means: around 19 received Ad26.COV2.S at low or high dose, single or two shots; about five received placebo; per-sample allocation not given. For vaccine and placebo recipients, the sequenced repertoires came from samples collected on day 63 after the first injection. Cohort 1b enrolled 25 adults aged 18-55 years at a single site in Boston, USA, between 29 July and 7 August 2020. Ad26.COV2.S was a replication-incompetent adenovirus type 26 vector that expressed a prefusion-stabilized SARS-CoV-2 spike protein derived from the original Wuhan strain. This clone came up once. The antigen it recognizes is unknown. Base qualities were left out, and no much larger clone turns up one base away. TCRbeta CDR3 regions were sequenced with the immunoSEQ Assay. After extraction, genomic DNA underwent amplification by bias-controlled multiplex PCR, followed by high-throughput sequencing. As for how the authors treated the data: To quantify the absolute abundance of every unique TCRbeta CDR3 region, sequences were collapsed and filtered. T cell fraction was estimated by normalizing TCRbeta template counts to usable DNA, with usable DNA measured through amplification of reference genes found in all nucleated cells. Repertoire TCRs were annotated as SARS-CoV-2-specific by exact matching of V gene, CDR3 amino acid sequence and J gene to a known reactive TCR set. The reference SARS-CoV-2 TCR set was obtained from MIRA and was filtered for enrichment in COVID-19-positive ImmuneCODE repertoires, whereby public or cross-reactive TCRs were removed. Drawing on the MIRA antigens, annotated TCRs were analysed further at the level of specific ORF or position within ORF. Breadth was defined as annotated unique rearrangements over total unique productive rearrangements; depth was the summed frequency of those rearrangements. Two-sided Wilcoxon rank-sum tests were used to compare TCR breadth between groups. TCRdb limited this immuneACCESS table to in-frame rearrangements with V and J called. A share of clones is missing; checked studies link under half to unresolved V genes, and the rest is unexplained. The V and J calls and clone size were taken over from that table, and D and trimming were inferred from the DNA. This sample comprises about 350,000 clones, roughly nine tenths of them detected only once. The ten largest clones capture 6.4% of the sample.

The CDR3 contains 15 residues, cysteine and phenylalanine counted. Solely the CDR3 DNA is kept, with 45 bases framed from the first base. In the germline V gene, CDR1 corresponds to SGHTA and CDR2 to FQGTGA. The junction shows trimming of 5 bases on V and 2 bases on J, and the gene matches do not reach 7 bases of it. The chain was built from TRBV7-3 and TRBJ1-1; a stretch of 8 junction bases matches TRBD1. Sequences were derived from peripheral blood, sampled in a trial of Ad26.COV2.S vaccine versus placebo. This receptor was identified in a person between 18 and 65 years old who received the Ad26.COV2.S COVID-19 vaccine or a placebo. In nucleotides, the sequence is TGTGCCAGCAGCCAGCAGACAGGGGCAAACACTGAAGCTTTCTTT. The resulting protein is CASSQQTGANTEAFF.